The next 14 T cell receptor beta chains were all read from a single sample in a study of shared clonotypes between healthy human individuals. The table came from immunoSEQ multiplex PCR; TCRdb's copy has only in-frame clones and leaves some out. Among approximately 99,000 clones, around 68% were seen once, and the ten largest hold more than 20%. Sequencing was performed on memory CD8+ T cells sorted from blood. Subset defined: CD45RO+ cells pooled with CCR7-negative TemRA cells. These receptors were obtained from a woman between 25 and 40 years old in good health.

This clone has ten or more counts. The CDR3 region is CASSPRTGGMAEAFF. The DNA of the CDR3 is TGTGCCAGCAGTCCCCGGACAGGCGGAATGGCTGAAGCTTTCTTT. The rearrangement links TRBV27 to TRBJ1-1; 7 bases are shared with TRBD1. This CDR3 contains 15 residues. After removal of 5 bases from V and 6 bases from J, the junction contained 12 bases not matched to a gene. Per germline, CDR1 MNHEY and CDR2 SMNVEV (reference sequence).

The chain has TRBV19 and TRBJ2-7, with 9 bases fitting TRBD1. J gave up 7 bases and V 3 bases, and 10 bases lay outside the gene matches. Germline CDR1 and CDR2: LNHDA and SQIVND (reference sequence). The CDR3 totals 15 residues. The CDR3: CASSISQGAIGEQYF. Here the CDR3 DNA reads TGTGCCAGTAGTATTTCACAGGGGGCAATCGGGGAGCAGTACTTC.

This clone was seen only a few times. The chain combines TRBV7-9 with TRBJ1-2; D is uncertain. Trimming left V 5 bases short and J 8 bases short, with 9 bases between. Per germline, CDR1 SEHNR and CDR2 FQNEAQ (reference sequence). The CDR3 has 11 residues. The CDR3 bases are TGTGCCAGCAGCACGCGTGAGGGCTACACCTTC. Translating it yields CASSTREGYTF.

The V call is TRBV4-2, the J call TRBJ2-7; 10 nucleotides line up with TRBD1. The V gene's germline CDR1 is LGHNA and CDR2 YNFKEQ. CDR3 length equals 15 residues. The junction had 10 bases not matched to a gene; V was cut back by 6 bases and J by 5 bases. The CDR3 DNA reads TGTGCCAGCAGTGAAGCGGGGACAGGGGCCCACGAGCAGTACTTC. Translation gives CASSEAGTGAHEQYF.

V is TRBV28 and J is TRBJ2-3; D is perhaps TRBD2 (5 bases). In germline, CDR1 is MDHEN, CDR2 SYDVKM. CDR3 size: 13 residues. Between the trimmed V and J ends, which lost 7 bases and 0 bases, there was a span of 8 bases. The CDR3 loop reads CASNSGSTDTQYF. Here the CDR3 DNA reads TGTGCCAGCAACAGCGGTAGCACAGATACGCAGTATTTT.

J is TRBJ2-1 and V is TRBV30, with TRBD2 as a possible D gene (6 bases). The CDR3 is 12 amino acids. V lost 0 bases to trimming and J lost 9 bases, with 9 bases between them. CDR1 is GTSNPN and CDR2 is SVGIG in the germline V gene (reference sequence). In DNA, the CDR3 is TGTGCCTGGAGTGTTTCCGGGGGTGAGCAGTTCTTC. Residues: CAWSVSGGEQFF.

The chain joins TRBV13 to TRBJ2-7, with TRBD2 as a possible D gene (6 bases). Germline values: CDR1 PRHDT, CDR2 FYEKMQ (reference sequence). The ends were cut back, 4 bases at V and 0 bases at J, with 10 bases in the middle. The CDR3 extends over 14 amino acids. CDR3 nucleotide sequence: TGTGCCAGCAGCTCCTCCGGGAGCTCCTACGAGCAGTACTTC. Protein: CASSSSGSSYEQYF.

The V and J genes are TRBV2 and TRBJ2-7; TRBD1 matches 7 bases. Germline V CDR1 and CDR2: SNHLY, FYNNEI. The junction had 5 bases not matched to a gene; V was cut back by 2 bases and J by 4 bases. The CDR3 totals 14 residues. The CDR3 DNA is TGTGCCAGCAGTGAATACAGGGGCAGGTACGAGCAGTACTTC. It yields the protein CASSEYRGRYEQYF. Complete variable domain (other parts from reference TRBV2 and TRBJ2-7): EPEVTQTPSHQVTQMGQEVILRCVPISNHLYFYWYRQILGQKVEFLVSFYNNEISEKSEIFDDQFSVERPDGSNFTLKIRSTKLEDSAMYFCASSEYRGRYEQYFGPGTRLTVT.

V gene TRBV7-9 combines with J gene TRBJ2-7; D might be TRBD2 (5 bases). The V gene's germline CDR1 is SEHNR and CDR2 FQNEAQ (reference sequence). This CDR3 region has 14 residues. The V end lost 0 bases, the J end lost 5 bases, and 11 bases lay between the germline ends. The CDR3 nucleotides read TGTGCCAGCAGCTTAGCGCGCAGTAGCGACGAGCAGTACTTC. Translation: CASSLARSSDEQYF. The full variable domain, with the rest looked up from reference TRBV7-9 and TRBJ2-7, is DTGVSQNPRHKITKRGQNVTFRCDPISEHNRLYWYRQTLGQGPEFLTYFQNEAQLEKSRLLSDRFSAERPKGSFSTLEIQRTEQGDSAMYLCASSLARSSDEQYFGPGTRLTVT.

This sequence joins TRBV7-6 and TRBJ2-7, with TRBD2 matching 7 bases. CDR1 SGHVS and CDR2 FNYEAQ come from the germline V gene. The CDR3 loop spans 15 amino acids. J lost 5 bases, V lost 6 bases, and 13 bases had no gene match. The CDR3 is CASSPAGDWSNEQYF. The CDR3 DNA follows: TGTGCCAGCAGTCCTGCGGGAGATTGGTCTAACGAGCAGTACTTC.

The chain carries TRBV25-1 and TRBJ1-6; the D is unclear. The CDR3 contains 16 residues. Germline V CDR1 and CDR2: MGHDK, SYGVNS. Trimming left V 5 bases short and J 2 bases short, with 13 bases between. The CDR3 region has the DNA TGTGCCAGCAGTCGCGGGAACACGGCCTATAATTCACCCCTCCACTTT. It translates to CASSRGNTAYNSPLHF.

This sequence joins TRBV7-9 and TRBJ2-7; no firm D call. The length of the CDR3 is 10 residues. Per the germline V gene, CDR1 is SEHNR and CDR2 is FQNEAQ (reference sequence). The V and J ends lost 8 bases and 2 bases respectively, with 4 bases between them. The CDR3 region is CASGTYEQYF. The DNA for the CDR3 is TGTGCCAGCGGCACCTACGAGCAGTACTTC.

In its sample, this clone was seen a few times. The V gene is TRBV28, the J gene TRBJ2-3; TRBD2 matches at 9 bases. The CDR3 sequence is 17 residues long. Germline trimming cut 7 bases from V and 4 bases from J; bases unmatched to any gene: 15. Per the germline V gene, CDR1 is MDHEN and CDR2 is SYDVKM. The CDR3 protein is CASNEGDLAGDPDTQYF. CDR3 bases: TGTGCCAGCAACGAAGGAGACTTAGCGGGAGATCCAGATACGCAGTATTTT.

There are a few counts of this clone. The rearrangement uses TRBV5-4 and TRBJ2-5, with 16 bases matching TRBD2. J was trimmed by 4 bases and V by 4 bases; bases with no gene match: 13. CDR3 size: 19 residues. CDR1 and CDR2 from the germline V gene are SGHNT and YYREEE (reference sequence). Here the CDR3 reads CASSLTGTSGRAGGETQYF. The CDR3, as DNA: TGTGCCAGCAGCCTAACCGGGACTAGCGGGAGGGCAGGAGGAGAGACCCAGTACTTC.